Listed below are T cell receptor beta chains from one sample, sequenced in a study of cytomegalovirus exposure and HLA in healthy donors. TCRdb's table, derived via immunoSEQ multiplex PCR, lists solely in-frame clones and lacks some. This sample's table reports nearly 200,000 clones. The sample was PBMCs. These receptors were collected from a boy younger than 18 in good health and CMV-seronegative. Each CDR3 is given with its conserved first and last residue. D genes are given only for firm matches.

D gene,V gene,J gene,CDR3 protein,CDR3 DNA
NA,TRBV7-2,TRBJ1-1,CASSLDTGTEAFF,TGTGCCAGCAGCTTAGATACAGGGACTGAAGCTTTCTTT
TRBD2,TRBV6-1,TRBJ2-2,CASSEIGLAGELFF,TGTGCCAGCAGTGAAATTGGACTAGCCGGGGAGCTGTTTTTT
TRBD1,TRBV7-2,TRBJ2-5,CASSHSGTAYQETQYF,TGTGCCAGCAGCCACTCCGGGACAGCGTACCAAGAGACCCAGTACTTC
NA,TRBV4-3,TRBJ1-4,CASSQDGRVDEKLFF,TGCGCCAGCAGCCAAGATGGCAGGGTTGATGAAAAACTGTTTTTT
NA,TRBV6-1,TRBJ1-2,CASSETWAVGYGYTF,TGTGCCAGCAGTGAAACCTGGGCCGTAGGCTATGGCTACACCTTC
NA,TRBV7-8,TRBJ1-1,CASSPGQNTEAFF,TGTGCCAGCAGCCCCGGACAGAACACTGAAGCTTTCTTT
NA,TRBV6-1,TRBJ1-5,CASSARAPGGNQPQHF,TGTGCCAGCAGTGCCCGGGCCCCGGGAGGAAATCAGCCCCAGCATTTT
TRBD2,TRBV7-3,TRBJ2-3,CASSRTSGGGTDTQYF,TGTGCCAGCAGCCGCACGAGCGGGGGTGGCACAGATACGCAGTATTTT
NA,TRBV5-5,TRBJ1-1,CASSRHPGVYTEAFF,TGTGCCAGCAGCCGCCATCCCGGGGTCTACACTGAAGCTTTCTTT
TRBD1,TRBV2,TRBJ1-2,CASSGYRDSYGYTF,TGTGCCAGCAGTGGATACCGGGACAGCTATGGCTACACCTTC
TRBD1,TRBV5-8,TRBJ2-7,CASSIRQGRFHEQYF,TGTGCCAGCAGCATTCGACAGGGGAGGTTCCACGAGCAGTACTTC
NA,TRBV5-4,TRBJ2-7,CASRIRGQPYEQYF,TGTGCCAGCAGGATAAGAGGCCAGCCCTACGAGCAGTACTTC
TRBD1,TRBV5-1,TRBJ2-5,CASSFIIGTGEETQYF,TGCGCCAGCAGCTTTATAATCGGGACAGGGGAAGAGACCCAGTACTTC
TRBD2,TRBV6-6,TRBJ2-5,CASSYLAGGQETQYF,TGTGCCAGCAGTTACTTAGCGGGGGGGCAAGAGACCCAGTACTTC
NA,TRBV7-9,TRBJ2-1,CASSLVGGLYEQFF,TGTGCCAGCAGCTTAGTTGGAGGGCTTTATGAGCAGTTCTTC
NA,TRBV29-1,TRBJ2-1,CSVVQYNEQFF,TGCAGCGTTGTCCAGTACAATGAGCAGTTCTTC
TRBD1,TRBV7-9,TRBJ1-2,CASSPPDRLDYGYTF,TGTGCCAGCAGCCCGCCGGACAGGCTAGACTATGGCTACACCTTC
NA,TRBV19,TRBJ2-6,CASTRVAGANVLTF,TGTGCCAGTACCAGGGTGGCTGGGGCCAACGTCCTGACTTTC